The 8 T cell receptor beta chains reported below all come from one sample, sequenced in a study of T-cell reconstitution after alpha-beta-depleted transplantation in children listed by TCRdb under 2016. Libraries were made using PCR. The run used an Illumina HiSeq 2500. TCR libraries were prepared with molecular barcoding, using unique molecular identifiers to normalize TCRbeta repertoire quantification. The public sequencing data were trimmed at Q25 with fastp and processed into clonotypes with MiXCR by TCRdb, which kept only in-frame beta chains. Identical CDR3 protein sequences are pooled into one entry, listed with their most common genes and DNA. This sample comprises about 200,000 distinct CDR3 sequences, roughly 6.3% of them detected only once. The ten top clones hold around 4.3% of the sample. The intended sense of this specimen's treatment or condition label: allogeneic hematopoietic cell transplantation with graft depleted of TCRalphabeta T cells and CD19 B cells.

The sample consisted of PBMCs, taken before TCRalphabeta/CD19-depleted stem cell transplant. The source is a girl under three years old with combined immunodeficiency, due to receive a stem cell transplant.

This clonotype has a count of ten or more. V and J are TRBV20-1 and TRBJ2-5; D might be TRBD1 (6 bases). The ends were cut back, 6 bases at V and 7 bases at J, with 21 bases in the middle. The germline V gene encodes CDR1 DFQATT and CDR2 SNEGSKA (reference sequence). The CDR3 has 14 residues. The CDR3 loop reads CSARDPQGRVTQYF. CDR3 in DNA: TGCAGTGCCCGGGACCCACAGGGTAGGGTGACCCAGTACTTC.

The V call is TRBV20-1, the J call TRBJ1-5; TRBD1 agrees at 7 bases. CDR1 and CDR2 (germline): DFQATT, SNEGSKA (reference sequence). The ends lost 3 bases at V and 7 bases at J; junction bases unmatched: 18. The CDR3 totals 17 residues. CDR3: CSASSVFDRVRKQPQHF. The CDR3 bases are TGCAGTGCTAGTTCGGTCTTTGACAGGGTGAGGAAACAGCCCCAGCATTTT.

At least ten counts were recorded for this clonotype. This chain uses TRBV20-1 with TRBJ2-7, with a possible D match to TRBD1 (6 bases). This CDR3 contains 12 residues. The germline CDR1 and CDR2 sequences are DFQATT and SNEGSKA (reference sequence). Trimming took 4 bases from V and 3 from J, leaving 10 bases between them. CDR3 sequence (DNA): TGCAGTGCTACATTACAGGGCTACGAGCAGTACTTC. Amino acid sequence: CSATLQGYEQYF.

This clonotype was counted many times. The chain joins TRBV28 to TRBJ2-3, with 7 bases identical to TRBD2. CDR1 and CDR2 (germline): MDHEN, SYDVKM. With V trimmed by 3 bases and J by 3 bases, 6 bases remained unmatched. CDR3 length: 15 residues. CDR3 nucleotide sequence: TGTGCCAGCAGTTTGGACGGGAGGAGAACAGATACGCAGTATTTT. Translating it yields CASSLDGRRTDTQYF. Variable domain in full (rest from reference TRBV28 and TRBJ2-3): DVKVTQSSRYLVKRTGEKVFLECVQDMDHENMFWYRQDPGLGLRLIYFSYDVKMKEKGDIPEGYSVSREKKERFSLILESASTNQTSMYLCASSLDGRRTDTQYFGPGTRLTVL.

This clonotype was counted at least ten times. This rearrangement joins TRBV5-1 to TRBJ2-2, with TRBD1 matching over 9 bases. The CDR3 is 16 amino acids. The V and J ends lost 5 bases and 4 bases, in that order; junction bases with no gene match: 9. Looked up from germline, CDR1 is SGHRS and CDR2 is YFSETQ. The CDR3 coding sequence is TGCGCCAGCAGACGACCCGGGACAGGGACCACCGGGGAGCTGTTTTTT. Protein product: CASRRPGTGTTGELFF.

This clonotype was observed many times. At one boundary the junction diverges from the germline segment, which might be a read error. The rearrangement joins TRBV5-1 to TRBJ1-1; 7 nucleotides line up with TRBD1. CDR1 is SGHRS, CDR2 YFSETQ, per germline. CDR3 length equals 13 residues. CDR3 nucleotides: TGCGCCAGCACCTTGGGAGGGGGCGTCGAAGCTTTCTTT. Translation gives CASTLGGGVEAFF.

This clonotype has at least ten counts. A much larger clone is a single base away; this may be a read error. This sequence joins TRBV7-6 and TRBJ2-7; 10 positions agree with TRBD1. J was trimmed by 3 bases and V by 5 bases; bases with no gene match: 4. Germline CDR1 is SGHVS and CDR2 is FNYEAQ. The CDR3 has 14 residues. This chain's CDR3 is CASSPGTGDYEQYF. The CDR3 region has the DNA TGTGCCAGCAGCCCCGGGACAGGGGACTACGAGCAGTACTTC.

This clonotype was recorded many times. The chain joins TRBV28 to TRBJ2-7; 10 nucleotides align to TRBD2. From germline, CDR1 is MDHEN and CDR2 SYDVKM. After removal of 5 bases from V and 5 bases from J, the junction contained 6 bases not matched to a gene. This CDR3 contains 14 residues. The CDR3 region is CASSPGLARDEQYF. CDR3 DNA: TGTGCCAGCAGTCCGGGACTAGCGAGGGACGAGCAGTACTTC.